This T cell receptor beta chain was captured by sequencing in a study of vaccination and CD4 T cells after COVID-19. Study in general: The study enrolled six male and four female convalescents, two of whom were Hispanic. Median time from COVID diagnosis to post-COVID sampling was 100 to 130 days (35 to 161). Post-vaccine sampling followed dose two by a median roughly 74 days (range 14 to 241).

The CDR3 is made up of 14 amino acids. Looked up from germline, CDR1 is SGHTA and CDR2 is FQGNSA. Trimming took off 5 bases at V and 3 bases at J, with 14 bases between the two ends. This clonotype was seen more than once but under ten times. Its specificity is not known. Noted time point: late sampling 161 to 241 days after vaccination in three convalescent patients. Sample treatment: approximately nine-day PBMC culture with coronavirus spike peptide pools or control peptides (ViraFEST assay). Expanded clonotypes were found by TCR sequencing after peptide-pool stimulation (ViraFEST). Cultured CD4+ T cell DNA was sequenced using the Oncomine TCR Beta short-read assay. TCRdb re-called the PCR reads with MiXCR, one entry per CDR3 protein. The sample has about 26,000 distinct CDR3 sequences, roughly two fifths seen once.

Sequences were derived from CD4+ T cells from blood, cultured in vitro, sampled about 7 months after SARS-CoV-2 vaccination. The chain combines TRBV7-2 with TRBJ2-7; D gene ambiguous. This receptor was taken from a human donor who had recovered from COVID-19. CDR3 loop: CASSLGPEYYEQYF. The DNA for the CDR3 is TGTGCCAGCAGCCTAGGGCCAGAATACTACGAGCAGTACTTC.